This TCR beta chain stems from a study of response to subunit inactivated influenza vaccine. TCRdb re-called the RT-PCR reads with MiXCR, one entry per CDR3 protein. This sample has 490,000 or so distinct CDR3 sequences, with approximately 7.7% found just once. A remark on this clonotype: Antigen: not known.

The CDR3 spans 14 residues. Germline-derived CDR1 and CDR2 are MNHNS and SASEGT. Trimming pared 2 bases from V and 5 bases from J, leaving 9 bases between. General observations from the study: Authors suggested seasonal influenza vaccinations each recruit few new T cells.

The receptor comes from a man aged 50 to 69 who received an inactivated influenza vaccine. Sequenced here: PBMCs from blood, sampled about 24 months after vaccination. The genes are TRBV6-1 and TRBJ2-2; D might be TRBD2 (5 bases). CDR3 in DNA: TGTGCCAGCAGTGAACCATGGGAGACCGGGGAGCTGTTTTTT. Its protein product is CASSEPWETGELFF.